This is a list of T cell receptor beta chains from one sample in a study of spatial heterogeneity in lung cancer. MiXCR was run by TCRdb on the 5' RACE reads, yielding one entry per CDR3 protein. The sample holds under 150,000 distinct CDR3 sequences; 12% are singletons and the top ten take roughly 17%. Sample: PBMCs, taken at follow-up. All receptors derive from a male donor with early-stage non-small cell lung cancer. The CDR3 runs from the conserved cysteine through the conserved F or W. D genes are given only for firm matches. Clone size is not always given. Where it is, it says once, few, many or a class for expanded clones.

D gene	V gene	J gene	clone size	CDR3 DNA	CDR3 protein
TRBD1	TRBV2	TRBJ1-6	few	TGTGCCAGCAGTGTGCAGGGGGCAACCTATAATTCACCCCTCCACTTT	CASSVQGATYNSPLHF
TRBD1	TRBV7-3	TRBJ1-4	few	TGTGCCAGCAGCCGAACCGGGACAGCTAATGAAAAACTGTTTTTT	CASSRTGTANEKLFF
TRBD1	TRBV29-1	TRBJ1-1	many	TGCAGCGTCCTTGGGCTAACAGGGGTCACTGAAGCTTTCTTT	CSVLGLTGVTEAFF
NA	TRBV29-1	TRBJ1-5	many	TGCAGCGTATTACAGGGAGGGCAGCCCCAGCATTTT	CSVLQGGQPQHF
NA	TRBV4-3	TRBJ2-7	many	TGCGCCAGCAGCCAAGAATTCGGGGTGTCCTACGAGCAGTACTTC	CASSQEFGVSYEQYF
NA	TRBV19	TRBJ2-7	many	TGTGCCAGTAGTCTCGAATTTAAGGGCACCAGTTACGAGCAGTACTTC	CASSLEFKGTSYEQYF
NA	TRBV5-6	TRBJ2-3	NA	TGTGCCAGCAGCGGATACCGGGACCGCAGCACAGATACGCAGTATTTT	CASSGYRDRSTDTQYF
NA	TRBV27	TRBJ2-7	NA	TGTGCCAGCGGACTAATAGGGGCTGGTGAGCAGTACTTC	CASGLIGAGEQYF
NA	TRBV6-5	TRBJ2-7	NA	TGTGCCAGCAGTTACTCGGGGGGCACCGACGAGCAGTACTTC	CASSYSGGTDEQYF
NA	TRBV2	TRBJ2-1	many	TGTGCCAGCAGTGAAGAGAAGCTTGGTGAGCAGTTCTTC	CASSEEKLGEQFF
NA	TRBV28	TRBJ2-7	few	TGTGCCAGCAACGGGGTGGAGGCCTACTACGAGCAGTACTTC	CASNGVEAYYEQYF
TRBD1	TRBV9	TRBJ1-1	NA	TGTGCCAGCAGCCCAGGGACAGGGGGCAGTGGGGGAGCTTTCTTT	CASSPGTGGSGGAFF
NA	TRBV25-1	TRBJ1-2	few	TGTGCCAGCACCCTCAACCCGAGGCTCTATGGCTACACCTTC	CASTLNPRLYGYTF
NA	TRBV20-1	TRBJ2-7	many	TGCAGTGCTAGAAGAGAGGACAGCTCCTACGAGCAGTACTTC	CSARREDSSYEQYF
TRBD2	TRBV28	TRBJ2-7	many	TGTGCCAGCAGTTCCAACCTTATCCGGGGGGGGTACGAGCAGTACTTC	CASSSNLIRGGYEQYF
TRBD1	TRBV7-9	TRBJ2-7	NA	TGTGCCAGCGCCGGGACAGCAGCCTACGAGCAGTACTTC	CASAGTAAYEQYF
TRBD2	TRBV24-1	TRBJ2-6	NA	TGTGCCACCAGTTCCGCGGGGGCTGGGGCCAACGTCCTGACTTTC	CATSSAGAGANVLTF
NA	TRBV5-1	TRBJ2-3	many	TGCGCCAGCAGCCCGCAGTATTTT	CASSPQYF
NA	TRBV15	TRBJ2-5	few	TGTGCCACCAGCAGAGCCTCGAGACCGGAGACCCAGTACTTC	CATSRASRPETQYF
TRBD1	TRBV10-3	TRBJ2-1	few	TGTGCCATCAGTCCCGGACAGGGTGCCAATGAGCAGTTCTTC	CAISPGQGANEQFF
NA	TRBV11-2	TRBJ1-1	NA	TGTGCCAGCAGCTTAATGGCAGGGGCGACTGAAGCTTTCTTT	CASSLMAGATEAFF
NA	TRBV12-3/TRBV12-4	TRBJ1-1	NA	TGTGCCAGCAGTTTTTTGTCAAACACTGAAGCTTTCTTT	CASSFLSNTEAFF
TRBD1	TRBV6-5	TRBJ2-2	many	TGTGCCAGCAAGAAGAGACAGGGGGCCTATGAGAACACCGGGGAGCTGTTTTTT	CASKKRQGAYENTGELFF
TRBD2	TRBV19	TRBJ2-3	few	TGTGCCAGTAGCCGACTAGCGGGGGCCCCCGGCACAGATACGCAGTATTTT	CASSRLAGAPGTDTQYF
NA	TRBV12-3/TRBV12-4	TRBJ2-5	NA	TGTGCCAGCAGTTTTGCTGGGAAAGAGACCCAGTACTTC	CASSFAGKETQYF
NA	TRBV5-5	TRBJ1-5	few	TGTGCCAGCAGCGCACTGCCCGGGGATAGCAATCAGCCCCAGCATTTT	CASSALPGDSNQPQHF
NA	TRBV5-1	TRBJ2-7	NA	TGCGCCAGCAGCTTGGCTGGAGGACAATACGAGCAGTACTTC	CASSLAGGQYEQYF
NA	TRBV20-1	TRBJ2-1	few	TGCAGTGCTAGAAAGTCGAGCTCCTACAATGAGCAGTTCTTC	CSARKSSSYNEQFF
TRBD1	TRBV10-3	TRBJ2-3	many	TGTGCCCTATCAACGGGACAGGCCACAGATACGCAGTATTTT	CALSTGQATDTQYF
NA	TRBV7-2	TRBJ2-7	NA	TGTGCCAGCAGCTTGTCAGGGTTCAGCTCCTACGAGCAGTACTTC	CASSLSGFSSYEQYF
NA	TRBV6-5	TRBJ2-1	NA	TGTGCCAGTCGTCATGGTACCCGGAGAAATGAGCAGTTCTTC	CASRHGTRRNEQFF
NA	TRBV29-1	TRBJ1-5	NA	TGCAGCGTTGAAGCGACGCAGGGACAGCCCCAGCATTTT	CSVEATQGQPQHF
NA	TRBV5-5	TRBJ2-5	many	TGTGCCAGCAGCTTGATACAAGAGACCCAGTACTTC	CASSLIQETQYF
NA	TRBV24-1	TRBJ2-3	few	TGTGCCACCAGTGATGCCGGGGGATCCGCAGATACGCAGTATTTT	CATSDAGGSADTQYF
TRBD1	TRBV6-2/TRBV6-3	TRBJ1-2	NA	TGTGCCAGCAGTTCCCCCCTGACAGGGGGTGATGGCTACACCTTC	CASSSPLTGGDGYTF
NA	TRBV2	TRBJ2-3	many	TGTGCCAGCGAGATGGCAGGCGGCACAGATACGCAGTATTTT	CASEMAGGTDTQYF
NA	TRBV25-1	TRBJ1-1	few	TGTGCCAGCAGTGAATCGGGCCACTCCGAAGATGAAGCTTTCTTT	CASSESGHSEDEAFF
TRBD1	TRBV6-1	TRBJ1-2	NA	TGTGCCAGCAGCGTCCTCCGGGACAGGGGGCAGGGCGGCTACACCTTC	CASSVLRDRGQGGYTF
NA	TRBV20-1	TRBJ1-1	NA	TGCAGTGCTAGACTTGTGGGATATAACACTGAAGCTTTCTTT	CSARLVGYNTEAFF
NA	TRBV7-3	TRBJ1-1	few	TGTGCCAGCAGCCGGTCCAGCGGGGGCGCGATCTACAGGGCTTTCTTT	CASSRSSGGAIYRAFF